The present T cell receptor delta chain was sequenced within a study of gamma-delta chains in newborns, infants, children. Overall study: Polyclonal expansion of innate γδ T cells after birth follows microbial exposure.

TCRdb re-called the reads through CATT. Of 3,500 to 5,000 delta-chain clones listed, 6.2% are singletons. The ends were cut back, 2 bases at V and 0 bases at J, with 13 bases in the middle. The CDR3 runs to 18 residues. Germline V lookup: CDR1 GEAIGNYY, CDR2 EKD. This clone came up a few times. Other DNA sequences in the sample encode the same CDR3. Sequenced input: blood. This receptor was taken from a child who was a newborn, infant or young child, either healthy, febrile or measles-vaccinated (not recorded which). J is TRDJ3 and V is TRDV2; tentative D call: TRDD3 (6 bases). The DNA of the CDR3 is TGTGCCTGTGACAACGTTGGGGGGAGCTCCTGGGACACCCGACAGATGTTTTTC. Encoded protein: CACDNVGGSSWDTRQMFF.